The source of this TCR beta chain is a study of shared clonotypes between healthy human individuals. Study-level findings and limits: Rarefaction exposed incomplete sorted-subset sequencing despite large depth. Non-shared clonotypes displayed generation probabilities falling below those of clonotypes present in all four donors. Memory subsets generally showed lower estimated richness than naive subsets.

CD4+ cells yielded CD45RA+ naive and CD45RA-negative memory subsets. The CDR3 contains 16 residues. Looked up from germline, CDR1 is MNHNY and CDR2 is SVGAGI (reference sequence). V was cut by 6 bases and J by 6 bases, with 21 bases left in between. The method was immunoSEQ multiplex PCR; TCRdb's version includes in-frame clones alone and lacks a portion of them. The repertoire holds roughly 2.5 million clones, with around 94% as singletons. Notes on this clone: The target antigen is unknown.

The sample consisted of naive CD4+ T cells sorted from blood. The subset: CD45RA+ positively selected. The clonotype was recovered from a young man in good health. J is TRBJ1-5 and V is TRBV6-6; D perhaps matches TRBD1 (6 bases). Written as DNA, the CDR3 is TGTGCCAGCAGCAACTACGGACAGTCAAATCCTCAGCCCCAGCATTTT. This encodes CASSNYGQSNPQPQHF.